The source of this TCR beta chain is a study of blood T cell repertoires in COVID-19. The protocol was immunoSEQ multiplex PCR, while the TCRdb copy is restricted to in-frame clones and leaves out a portion. The sample shows about 300,000 clones, around 90% of them seen only once. Germline V lookup: CDR1 SGHTA, CDR2 FQGNSA. The length of the CDR3 is 16 residues. The J segment lost 6 bases and the V segment lost 5 bases, leaving 6 bases of the junction unmatched. This receptor was taken from a man aged 65 to 79 with acute or convalescent COVID-19. Sequencing was done on a sample of peripheral blood. This sequence joins TRBV7-2 and TRBJ2-1, with 14 bases lining up with TRBD2. DNA for the CDR3: TGTGCCAGCAGCCCGACTAGCGGGGGGGCCTCCAATGAGCAGTTCTTC. Translating gives CASSPTSGGASNEQFF.